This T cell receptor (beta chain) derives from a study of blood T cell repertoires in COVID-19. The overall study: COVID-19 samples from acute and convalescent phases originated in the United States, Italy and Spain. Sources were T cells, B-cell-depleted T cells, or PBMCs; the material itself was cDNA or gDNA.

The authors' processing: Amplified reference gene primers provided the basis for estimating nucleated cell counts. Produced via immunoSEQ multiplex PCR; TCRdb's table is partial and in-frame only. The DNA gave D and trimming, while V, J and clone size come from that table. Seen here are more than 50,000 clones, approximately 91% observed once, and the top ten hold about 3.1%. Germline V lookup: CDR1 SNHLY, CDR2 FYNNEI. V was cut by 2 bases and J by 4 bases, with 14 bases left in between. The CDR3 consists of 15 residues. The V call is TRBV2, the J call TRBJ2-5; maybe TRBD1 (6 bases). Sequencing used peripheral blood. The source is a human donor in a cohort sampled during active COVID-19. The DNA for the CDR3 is TGTGCCAGCAGTGAAAAGGGGATAGGGGGAGAGACCCAGTACTTC. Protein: CASSEKGIGGETQYF.